These 3 T cell receptor beta chains were sequenced from one sample in a study of control samples from healthy donors and cancer patients. Assay: immunoSEQ multiplex PCR; the TCRdb copy retains only in-frame clones and omits some. The sample records about 230,000 clones, approximately 80% being singletons. The sequenced sample consisted of PBMCs. Source of these receptors: a woman aged 55-75 years with lung cancer.

V and J are TRBV2 and TRBJ1-5, with D possibly TRBD1 on 6 matching bases. The V and J ends lost 3 bases and 15 bases respectively, with 15 bases between them. The germline V gene encodes CDR1 SNHLY and CDR2 FYNNEI. This CDR3 region has 12 residues. CDR3: CASSEGSEGGHF. CDR3 bases: TGTGCCAGCAGTGAGGGGTCCGAAGGGGGGCATTTT.

To note about this clone: Other DNA sequences in the same sample also yield this CDR3. The chain recombines TRBV14 with TRBJ1-6; D gene unclear. CDR3 length: 15 residues. V was cut by 3 bases and J by 7 bases, with 13 bases left in between. Germline assignment: CDR1 SGHDN and CDR2 FVKESK. The CDR3 is CASSQAGRLNSPLHF. The CDR3 DNA follows: TGTGCCAGCAGCCAGGCCGGACGGCTCAATTCACCCCTCCACTTT.

This clone was seen a few times. This chain links TRBV3-1 (or the pseudogene TRBV3-2) with TRBJ1-6; D unclear. Trimming shortened V by 3 bases and J by 8 bases, and 14 bases separated the two germline ends. The CDR3 runs 15 residues. Germline CDR1 and CDR2: LGHDT and YNNKEL (reference sequence). The DNA for the CDR3 is TGTGCCAGCAGCCAGAGTGTGGGTACTGATTCACCCCTCCACTTT. Translated: CASSQSVGTDSPLHF.